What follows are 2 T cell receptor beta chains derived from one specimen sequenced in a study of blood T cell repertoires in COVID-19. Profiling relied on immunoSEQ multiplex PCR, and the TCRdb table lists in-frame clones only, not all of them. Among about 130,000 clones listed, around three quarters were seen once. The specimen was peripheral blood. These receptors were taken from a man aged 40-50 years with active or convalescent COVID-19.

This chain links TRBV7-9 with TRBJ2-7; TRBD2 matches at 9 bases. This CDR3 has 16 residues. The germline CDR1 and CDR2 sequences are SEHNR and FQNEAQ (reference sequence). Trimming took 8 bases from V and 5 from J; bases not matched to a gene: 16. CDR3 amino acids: CASCPYLGSGRNEQYF. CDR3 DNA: TGTGCCAGCTGCCCCTATCTCGGTAGCGGGAGAAACGAGCAGTACTTC.

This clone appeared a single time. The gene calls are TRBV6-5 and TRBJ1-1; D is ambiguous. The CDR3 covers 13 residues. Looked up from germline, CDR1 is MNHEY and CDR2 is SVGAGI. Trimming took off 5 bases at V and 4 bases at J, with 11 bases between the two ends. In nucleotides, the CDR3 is TGTGCCAGCAGTCCAGAGTGGAGCACTGAAGCTTTCTTT. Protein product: CASSPEWSTEAFF.